This T cell receptor (beta chain) was profiled in a study of shared T cell receptors in the human thymus. The data were produced by immunoSEQ multiplex PCR, yet TCRdb's version contains in-frame clones alone and is incomplete. The table shows 450,000 to 650,000 clones, with about 84% occurring only once. The data also belong to a second study, concerning human thymus T cells. From that second work: All donors were healthy Finnish infants who were undergoing corrective surgery to treat congenital heart defects. Thymic samples were excised during corrective heart operations. Highly overlapping thymic repertoires among unrelated individuals were reported in related research.

The sequence came from a boy younger than two with a congenital heart defect. Specimen: thymocytes.

The CDR3 reads CASSGRTAYEQYF. For the CDR3, the DNA is TGTGCCAGCAGTGGGAGGACAGCCTACGAGCAGTACTTC. The V call is TRBV6-1, the J call TRBJ2-7; tentatively, D is TRBD1 (6 bases). From germline, CDR1 is MNHNS and CDR2 SASEGT. Trimming removed 4 bases at V and 2 bases at J, with 9 bases between. The CDR3 runs to 13 residues.